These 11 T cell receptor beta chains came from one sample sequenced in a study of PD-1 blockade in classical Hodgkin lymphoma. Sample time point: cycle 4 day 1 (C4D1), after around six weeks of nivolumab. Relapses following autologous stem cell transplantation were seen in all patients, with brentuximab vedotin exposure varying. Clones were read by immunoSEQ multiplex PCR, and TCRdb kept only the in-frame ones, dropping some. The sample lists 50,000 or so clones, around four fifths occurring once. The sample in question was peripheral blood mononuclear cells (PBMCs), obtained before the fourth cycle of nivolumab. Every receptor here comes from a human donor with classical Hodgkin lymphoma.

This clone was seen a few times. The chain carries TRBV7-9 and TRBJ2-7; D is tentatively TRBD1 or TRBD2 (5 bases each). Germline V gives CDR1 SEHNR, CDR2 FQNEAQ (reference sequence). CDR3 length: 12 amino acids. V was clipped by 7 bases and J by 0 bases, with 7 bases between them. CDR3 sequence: CASTGSSYEQYF. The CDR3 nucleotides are TGTGCCAGCACAGGGAGCTCCTACGAGCAGTACTTC.

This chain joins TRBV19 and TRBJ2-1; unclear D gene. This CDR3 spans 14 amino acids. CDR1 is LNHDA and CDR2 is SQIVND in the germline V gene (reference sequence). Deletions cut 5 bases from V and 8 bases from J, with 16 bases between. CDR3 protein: CASSPRTSYDEQFF. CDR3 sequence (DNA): TGTGCCAGTAGTCCCAGGACCTCTTACGATGAGCAGTTCTTC. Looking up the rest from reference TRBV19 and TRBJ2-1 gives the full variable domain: DGGITQSPKYLFRKEGQNVTLSCEQNLNHDAMYWYRQDPGQGLRLIYYSQIVNDFQKGDIAEGYSVSREKKESFPLTVTSAQKNPTAFYLCASSPRTSYDEQFFGPGTRLTVL.

CDR3 sequence (DNA): TGTGCCAGCAATTCTCTCGCGAAGGACGAGCAGTACTTC. Protein product: CASNSLAKDEQYF. V usage is TRBV6-6 and J usage is TRBJ2-7; D not resolved. CDR3 length: 13 residues. V was pared by 7 bases and J by 5 bases, with 15 bases between. Per germline, CDR1 MNHNY and CDR2 SVGAGI (reference sequence).

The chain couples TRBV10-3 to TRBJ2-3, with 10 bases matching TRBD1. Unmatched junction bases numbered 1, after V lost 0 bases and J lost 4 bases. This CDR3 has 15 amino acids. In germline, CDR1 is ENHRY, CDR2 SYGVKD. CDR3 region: CAISESGQGADTQYF. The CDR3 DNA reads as TGTGCCATCAGTGAGTCAGGACAGGGGGCAGATACGCAGTATTTT.

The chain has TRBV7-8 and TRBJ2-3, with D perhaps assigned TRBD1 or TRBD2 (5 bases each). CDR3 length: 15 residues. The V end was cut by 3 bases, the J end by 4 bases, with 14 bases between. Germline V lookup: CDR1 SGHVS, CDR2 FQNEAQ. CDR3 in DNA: TGTGCCAGCAGCTTGGGGGAGCTTAAGTCAGATACGCAGTATTTT. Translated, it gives CASSLGELKSDTQYF.

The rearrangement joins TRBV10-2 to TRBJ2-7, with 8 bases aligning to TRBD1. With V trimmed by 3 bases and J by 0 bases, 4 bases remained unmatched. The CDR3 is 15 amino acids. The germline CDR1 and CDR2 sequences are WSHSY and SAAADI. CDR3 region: CASSDSGTGSYEQYF. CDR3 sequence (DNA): TGCGCCAGCAGTGACTCCGGGACAGGCTCCTACGAGCAGTACTTC.

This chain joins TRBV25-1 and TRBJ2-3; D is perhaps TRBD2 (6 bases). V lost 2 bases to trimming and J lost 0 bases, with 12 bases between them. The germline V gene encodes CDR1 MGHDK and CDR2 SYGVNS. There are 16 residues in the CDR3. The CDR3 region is CASSEGLASSTDTQYF. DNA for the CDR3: TGTGCCAGCAGTGAAGGGCTAGCGTCAAGCACAGATACGCAGTATTTT.

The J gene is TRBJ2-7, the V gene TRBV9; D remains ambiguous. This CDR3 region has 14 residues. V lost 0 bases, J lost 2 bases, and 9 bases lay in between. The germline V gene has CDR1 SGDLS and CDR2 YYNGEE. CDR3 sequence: CASSVDPGPYEQYF. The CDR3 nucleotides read TGTGCCAGCAGCGTAGATCCAGGTCCCTACGAGCAGTACTTC.

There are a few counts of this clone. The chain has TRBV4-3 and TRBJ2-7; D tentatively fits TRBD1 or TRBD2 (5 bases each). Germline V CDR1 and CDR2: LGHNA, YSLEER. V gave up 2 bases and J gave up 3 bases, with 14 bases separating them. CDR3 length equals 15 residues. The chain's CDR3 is CASSQFQGERYEQYF. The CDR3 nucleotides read TGCGCCAGCAGCCAATTCCAGGGAGAACGCTACGAGCAGTACTTC.

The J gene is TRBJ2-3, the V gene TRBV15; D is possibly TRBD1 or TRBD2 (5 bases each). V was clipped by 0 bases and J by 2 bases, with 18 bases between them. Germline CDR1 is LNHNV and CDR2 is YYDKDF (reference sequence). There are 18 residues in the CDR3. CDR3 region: CATSRDWGTSPHTDTQYF. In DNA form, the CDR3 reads TGTGCCACCAGCAGAGATTGGGGGACGTCCCCGCACACAGATACGCAGTATTTT.

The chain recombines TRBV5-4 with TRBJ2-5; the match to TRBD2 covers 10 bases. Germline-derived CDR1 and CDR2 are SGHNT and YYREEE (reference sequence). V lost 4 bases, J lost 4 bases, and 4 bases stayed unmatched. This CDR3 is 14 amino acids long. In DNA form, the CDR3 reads TGTGCCAGCAGCAAGCGGGAGGGCCCAGAGACCCAGTACTTC. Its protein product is CASSKREGPETQYF.